Each of the 27 T cell receptor beta chains below was sequenced from the same sample in a study of memory CD4+ T cells and cytomegalovirus serostatus. Single viable CD3+CD4+CD8-CD45RO+ cells were sorted as the memory CD4+ T cells. TCRdb's table, derived via immunoSEQ multiplex PCR, lists solely in-frame clones and lacks some. The sample includes under 55,000 clones, 65% to 80% of them seen just once. The sequencing input was memory CD4+ T cells from blood. Receptors originate from an adult in good health and CMV-seropositive.

The J gene is TRBJ2-5, the V gene TRBV5-6, with 10 bases fitting TRBD1. The germline gives CDR1 SGHDT, CDR2 YYEEEE. The CDR3 runs to 15 residues. Unmatched junction bases numbered 7, after V lost 5 bases and J lost 3 bases. DNA for the CDR3: TGTGCCAGCAGACAGACAGGGGGCCGGGAAGAGACCCAGTACTTC. It yields the protein CASRQTGGREETQYF.

This chain joins TRBV10-2 and TRBJ2-2; TRBD2 is a possible D gene (6 bases). The CDR3 is made up of 15 amino acids. The germline V gene has CDR1 WSHSY and CDR2 SAAADI. V was clipped by 6 bases and J by 0 bases, with 11 bases between them. CDR3 amino acids: CASRSTGANTGELFF. CDR3 DNA sequence: TGCGCCAGCAGATCCACGGGGGCGAACACCGGGGAGCTGTTTTTT.

This chain connects TRBV5-6 to TRBJ2-3; no clear D gene. Looked up from germline, CDR1 is SGHDT and CDR2 is YYEEEE. Trimming pared 7 bases from V and 0 bases from J, leaving 9 bases between. This CDR3 comprises 13 residues. The CDR3: CASHLQSTDTQYF. The CDR3 nucleotides are TGTGCCAGCCACTTACAGAGCACAGATACGCAGTATTTT.

Only a few counts were recorded for this clone. This chain uses TRBV30 with TRBJ2-5, with TRBD2 identical over 7 bases. The length of the CDR3 is 14 residues. The germline gives CDR1 GTSNPN, CDR2 SVGIG (reference sequence). The junction had 7 bases not matched to a gene; V was cut back by 2 bases and J by 4 bases. In DNA form, the CDR3 reads TGTGCCTGGAGTACGACTAGCCAAAGAGAGACCCAGTACTTC. Protein: CAWSTTSQRETQYF.

V usage is TRBV7-9 and J usage is TRBJ2-2, with D tentatively TRBD1 (6 bases). The length of the CDR3 is 14 residues. CDR1 and CDR2 from the germline V gene are SEHNR and FQNEAQ (reference sequence). Trimming cost V 4 bases and J 4 bases, with 10 bases left between them. The CDR3 DNA follows: TGTGCCAGCAGCTACAGGGTTTCCACCGGGGAGCTGTTTTTT. Its translation is CASSYRVSTGELFF. The whole variable domain, filled in from reference TRBV7-9 and TRBJ2-2, reads DTGVSQNPRHKITKRGQNVTFRCDPISEHNRLYWYRQTLGQGPEFLTYFQNEAQLEKSRLLSDRFSAERPKGSFSTLEIQRTEQGDSAMYLCASSYRVSTGELFFGEGSRLTVL.

The chain couples TRBV5-6 to TRBJ2-2; possibly TRBD2 for D (7 bases). In germline, CDR1 is SGHDT, CDR2 YYEEEE. Trimming removed 3 bases at V and 3 bases at J, with 15 bases between. The length of the CDR3 is 16 residues. CDR3 residues: CASSSGGARDTGELFF. CDR3 DNA: TGTGCCAGCAGCTCTGGGGGGGCGCGAGACACCGGGGAGCTGTTTTTT.

The chain employs TRBV30 and TRBJ2-6, with TRBD1 matching over 10 bases. Trimming cost V 4 bases and J 0 bases; bases outside gene matches: 6. The CDR3 is made up of 17 amino acids. Germline CDR1 reads GTSNPN; CDR2 reads SVGIG (reference sequence). Written as DNA, the CDR3 is TGTGCCTGGACTGCCGGACAGGGGGGCTCTGGGGCCAACGTCCTGACTTTC. Translation gives CAWTAGQGGSGANVLTF.

The V gene is TRBV5-1, the J gene TRBJ1-6; D may be TRBD1 (5 bases). This CDR3 has 17 amino acids. The V gene's germline CDR1 is SGHRS and CDR2 YFSETQ. Trimming removed 0 bases from V and 3 bases from J, with 13 bases in between. The CDR3 sequence: CASSLGLLGDYNSPLHF. DNA of the CDR3: TGCGCCAGCAGCTTGGGTCTTCTGGGGGACTATAATTCACCCCTCCACTTT.

The CDR3 nucleotides are TGTGCCAGCAGCGCGGCCGGGACAGGGGATAATTCACCCCTCCACTTT. Translated: CASSAAGTGDNSPLHF. The chain couples TRBV9 to TRBJ1-6, with 10 bases that match TRBD1. V lost 3 bases, J lost 5 bases, and 5 bases stayed unmatched. CDR3 size: 16 residues. Germline CDR1 reads SGDLS; CDR2 reads YYNGEE.

The chain uses TRBV2 and TRBJ1-2; TRBD1 matches at 8 bases. CDR3 length: 15 residues. Germline CDR1 reads SNHLY; CDR2 reads FYNNEI. The trim removed 4 bases at V and 4 bases at J, leaving 8 bases unmatched. The CDR3 DNA is TGTGCCAGCAGTGCAGGGACAGGCAACCCCTATGGCTACACCTTC. It codes for CASSAGTGNPYGYTF.

The V call is TRBV5-4, the J call TRBJ1-2; D may be TRBD1 (5 bases). Germline-derived CDR1 and CDR2 are SGHNT and YYREEE (reference sequence). The CDR3 runs to 14 residues. V lost 0 bases to trimming and J lost 5 bases, with 11 bases between them. The CDR3 is CASSLVEGQYGYTF. DNA of the CDR3: TGTGCCAGCAGCTTGGTCGAGGGGCAATATGGCTACACCTTC.

The V and J genes are TRBV28 and TRBJ1-2; D is perhaps TRBD1 (6 bases). Germline V CDR1 and CDR2: MDHEN, SYDVKM. The CDR3 spans 15 residues. V was pared by 8 bases and J by 6 bases, with 22 bases between. Here the CDR3 reads CASSVNPTGMDGYTF. CDR3 sequence (DNA): TGTGCCAGCTCAGTTAACCCCACAGGGATGGATGGCTACACCTTC.

The chain couples TRBV7-3 to TRBJ2-3, with a weak D call TRBD1 (5 bases). This CDR3 comprises 17 residues. Trimming cost V 5 bases and J 0 bases, with 18 bases left between them. In germline, CDR1 is SGHTA, CDR2 FQGTGA. The CDR3 sequence: CASSPGAGIVSTDTQYF. CDR3 sequence (DNA): TGTGCCAGCAGCCCCGGAGCAGGGATAGTAAGCACAGATACGCAGTATTTT.

In nucleotides, the CDR3 is TGTGCCAGCAGCGGACACCGAGGGACAGGGGGGCCCCGCAATGGCTACACCTTC. Protein: CASSGHRGTGGPRNGYTF. The chain carries TRBV7-2 and TRBJ1-2; 11 nucleotides align to TRBD1. CDR3 length: 18 residues. Germline V CDR1 and CDR2: SGHTA, FQGNSA. Unmatched junction bases numbered 17, after V lost 5 bases and J lost 6 bases.

The chain links TRBV5-1 to TRBJ2-2; the D gene is possibly TRBD2 (6 bases). The germline V gene has CDR1 SGHRS and CDR2 YFSETQ. The length of the CDR3 is 15 residues. V was shortened by 1 base and J by 4 bases, with 11 bases between the two germline ends. The CDR3 bases are TGCGCCAGCAGCTTGACGGGAGTAGGCACCGGGGAGCTGTTTTTT. As protein: CASSLTGVGTGELFF.

V gene TRBV5-1 combines with J gene TRBJ1-1; 8 bases are a match to TRBD1. V dropped 4 bases and J dropped 11; count of bases not matched to a gene: 16. The CDR3 extends over 15 amino acids. From germline, CDR1 is SGHRS and CDR2 YFSETQ. CDR3 amino acids: CASSVNSAQGAKAFF. The CDR3 nucleotides read TGCGCCAGCAGCGTAAACAGTGCCCAGGGGGCCAAGGCTTTCTTT.

The chain couples TRBV7-2 to TRBJ2-1; 7 bases fit TRBD1. V shed 1 base, J shed 9 bases, and the junction held 6 bases outside the gene matches. This CDR3 is built from 14 residues. The germline CDR1 and CDR2 sequences are SGHTA and FQGNSA. DNA for the CDR3: TGTGCCAGCAGCTTAGAACAGGGGCGGACTGAGCAGTTCTTC. Its protein product is CASSLEQGRTEQFF.

The V gene is TRBV4-2, the J gene TRBJ2-1; D tentatively reads TRBD1 or TRBD2 (5 bases each). Trimming removed 0 bases at V and 10 bases at J, with 7 bases between. The CDR3 runs to 12 residues. Germline lookup yields CDR1 LGHNA and CDR2 YNFKEQ. CDR3 amino acids: CASSQDWGEQFF. CDR3 coding DNA: TGTGCCAGCAGCCAAGACTGGGGGGAGCAGTTCTTC.

This clone appeared a single time. This chain links TRBV6-1 with TRBJ2-7; TRBD1 might be the D (6 bases). The CDR3 consists of 13 residues. Germline CDR1 and CDR2: MNHNS and SASEGT. V was clipped by 5 bases and J by 2 bases, with 10 bases between them. DNA for the CDR3: TGTGCCAGCAGTTGGGACACGGCCTACGAGCAGTACTTC. It specifies CASSWDTAYEQYF.

This clone was seen a handful of times. The CDR3 is CSVPGAIGGTEAFF. DNA for the CDR3: TGCAGCGTTCCGGGGGCGATTGGCGGCACTGAAGCTTTCTTT. V is TRBV29-1 and J is TRBJ1-1, with D tentatively TRBD1 (6 bases). Germline V lookup: CDR1 SQVTM, CDR2 ANQGSEA. The CDR3 consists of 14 residues. Trimming took off 5 bases at V and 4 bases at J, with 17 bases between the two ends.

The genes are TRBV6-1 and TRBJ2-1; 8 bases fit TRBD1. The CDR3 covers 15 residues. V lost 3 bases and J lost 2; bases outside the gene matches: 3. Germline CDR1 is MNHNS and CDR2 is SASEGT. The CDR3 DNA reads as TGTGCCAGCAGTGAGGACAGGGACCCCTACAATGAGCAGTTCTTC. It yields the protein CASSEDRDPYNEQFF.

V and J are TRBV9 and TRBJ2-1, with TRBD1 matching 10 bases. From germline, CDR1 is SGDLS and CDR2 YYNGEE. The CDR3 loop spans 17 amino acids. The ends lost 4 bases at V and 7 bases at J; junction bases unmatched: 14. The CDR3 DNA follows: TGTGCCAGCAGCCCCCGCCCGACAGGGGGCGCGGGGAATGAGCAGTTCTTC. Translated, it gives CASSPRPTGGAGNEQFF.

The V gene is TRBV7-9, the J gene TRBJ1-1; D is perhaps TRBD1 (5 bases). The CDR3 has 16 amino acids. Germline assignment: CDR1 SEHNR and CDR2 FQNEAQ (reference sequence). V lost 1 base to trimming and J lost 4 bases, with 16 bases between them. CDR3 sequence: CASSLGLTRGGTEAFF. The CDR3 bases are TGTGCCAGCAGCTTAGGCTTAACTCGGGGGGGCACTGAAGCTTTCTTT. Full variable domain (missing parts from reference TRBV7-9 and TRBJ1-1): DTGVSQNPRHKITKRGQNVTFRCDPISEHNRLYWYRQTLGQGPEFLTYFQNEAQLEKSRLLSDRFSAERPKGSFSTLEIQRTEQGDSAMYLCASSLGLTRGGTEAFFGQGTRLTVV.

The chain employs TRBV6-5 and TRBJ2-5; TRBD2 matches 8 bases. CDR3 length: 14 amino acids. V was pared by 6 bases and J by 5 bases, with 8 bases of the junction left unmatched. CDR1 is MNHEY and CDR2 is SVGAGI in the germline V gene. The CDR3 protein is CASRRLAKSETQYF. In nucleotides, the CDR3 is TGTGCCAGCAGACGACTAGCGAAGTCGGAGACCCAGTACTTC.

The chain joins TRBV5-1 to TRBJ2-1; 7 bases map to TRBD2. V shed 2 bases, J shed 1 base, and the junction held 6 bases outside the gene matches. The CDR3 covers 16 residues. In germline, CDR1 is SGHRS, CDR2 YFSETQ. The CDR3 nucleotides read TGCGCCAGCAGCTTAACGGGGGGTAGGTCCTACAATGAGCAGTTCTTC. It codes for CASSLTGGRSYNEQFF.

This chain joins TRBV6-5 and TRBJ2-1; D remains unclear. This CDR3 spans 11 amino acids. V was shortened by 6 bases and J by 3 bases, with 3 bases between the two germline ends. Germline loops: CDR1 MNHEY, CDR2 SVGAGI. CDR3 in DNA: TGTGCCAGCAGGAACTACAATGAGCAGTTCTTC. This translates into CASRNYNEQFF.

This chain uses TRBV27 with TRBJ2-6; 11 bases fit TRBD1. Germline V CDR1 and CDR2: MNHEY, SMNVEV (reference sequence). After removal of 6 bases from V and 3 bases from J, the junction contained 7 bases not matched to a gene. The CDR3 totals 17 residues. CDR3 nucleotide sequence: TGTGCCAGCAGGACGGACAGGGGGCTAGTTGGGGCCAACGTCCTGACTTTC. Protein sequence: CASRTDRGLVGANVLTF.